This is a list of T cell receptor beta chains from one sample in a study of patients and donors after allogeneic stem cell transplantation. TCRdb called the RT-PCR reads again in MiXCR, with one record for every CDR3 protein. The sample includes approximately 170,000 distinct CDR3 sequences, roughly 22% seen only once; the top ten take roughly 26%. The material sequenced was blood, either unsorted or a sorted T cell fraction (not recorded which). The origin of the receptors is a human donor who was either an allogeneic HSCT recipient or a stem cell or donor lymphocyte infusion donor (not recorded which). It is not recorded whose cells these are; they may come from a transplant donor. Each CDR3 is given with its conserved first and last residue. A D gene is named only where the DNA matches it firmly. Size is omitted from some rows. Given values are once, few, many or a class for expanded clones.

NA,TRBJ1-2,TRBV20-1,NA,CSVGRDSGYGYTF,TGCAGTGTTGGACGGGACTCGGGGTATGGCTACACCTTC
many,TRBJ1-4,TRBV12-3/TRBV12-4,TRBD1,CASSRDRGLEKLFF,TGTGCCAGCAGCCGGGACAGGGGGCTTGAAAAACTGTTTTTT
few,TRBJ2-3,TRBV12-3/TRBV12-4,NA,CASIQDANPGDTQYF,TGTGCCAGCATACAGGACGCCAATCCCGGGGATACGCAGTATTTT
NA,TRBJ2-1,TRBV7-3,NA,CASSLRRLAYNEQFF,TGTGCCAGCAGCTTACGAAGGTTAGCCTACAATGAGCAGTTCTTC
NA,TRBJ1-5,TRBV11-2,TRBD1,CASSFTGDHQPQHF,TGTGCCAGCAGCTTCACAGGGGATCATCAGCCCCAGCATTTT
few,TRBJ2-1,TRBV10-3,TRBD2,CAISVGAGGSYNEQFF,TGTGCCATCAGTGTAGGAGCGGGGGGCTCCTACAATGAGCAGTTCTTC
few,TRBJ1-2,TRBV12-3/TRBV12-4,TRBD1,CASSSGQGHGYTF,TGTGCCAGCAGTTCGGGACAGGGGCATGGCTACACCTTC
few,TRBJ1-1,TRBV9,NA,CASSVETAVGAEAFF,TGTGCCAGCAGCGTAGAAACAGCCGTTGGGGCTGAAGCTTTCTTT
few,TRBJ2-3,TRBV4-1,TRBD2,CASSPRTSGTTDTQYF,TGCGCCAGCAGCCCCAGGACTAGCGGGACCACAGATACGCAGTATTTT
NA,TRBJ2-2,TRBV12-3/TRBV12-4,TRBD1,CASSQGQGANTGELFF,TGTGCCAGCAGTCAAGGACAGGGGGCAAACACCGGGGAGCTGTTTTTT
NA,TRBJ1-1,TRBV27,NA,CASSSYTMNTEAFF,TGTGCCAGCAGTTCCTATACCATGAACACTGAAGCTTTCTTT
NA,TRBJ2-6,TRBV5-1,NA,CASSLVKFPSGANVLTF,TGCGCCAGCAGCTTGGTAAAGTTTCCATCTGGGGCCAACGTCCTGACTTTC
few,TRBJ1-1,TRBV18,TRBD1,CASSPRTGRAFF,TGTGCCAGCTCACCACGGACAGGGAGAGCTTTCTTT
NA,TRBJ2-1,TRBV7-2,NA,CASSLVVVGWPVNEQFF,TGTGCCAGCAGCTTAGTAGTCGTGGGCTGGCCGGTCAATGAGCAGTTCTTC
few,TRBJ1-6,TRBV7-2,TRBD1,CASSLTFAQGVFSPLHF,TGTGCCAGCAGCCTCACCTTCGCCCAGGGGGTTTTTTCACCCCTCCACTTT
few,TRBJ2-3,TRBV29-1,TRBD2,CSVQTTLAGAGSDTQYF,TGCAGCGTTCAAACTACCCTAGCGGGGGCCGGCTCAGATACGCAGTATTTT
NA,TRBJ1-1,TRBV12-3/TRBV12-4,NA,CASSLRRTEGTTEAFF,TGTGCCAGCAGTTTGCGGAGGACGGAAGGAACCACTGAAGCTTTCTTT
NA,TRBJ1-6,TRBV5-1,NA,CASSLDSPNSPLHF,TGCGCCAGCAGCTTGGACAGCCCGAATTCACCCCTCCACTTT
few,TRBJ1-2,TRBV3-1,NA,CASSQDKGGVRGYTF,TGTGCCAGCAGCCAAGATAAGGGTGGGGTTCGTGGCTACACCTTC
few,TRBJ2-3,TRBV9,NA,CASSVGVGSGDTQYF,TGTGCCAGCAGCGTAGGGGTCGGTTCAGGGGATACGCAGTATTTT
few,TRBJ2-7,TRBV29-1,TRBD1,CSVEGGTGTSYEQYF,TGCAGCGTTGAAGGTGGGACAGGAACTTCCTACGAGCAGTACTTC